This T cell receptor (beta chain) was sequenced in a study of cytomegalovirus exposure and HLA in healthy donors. Primers: 60 Vbeta forward and 13 Jbeta reverse. Sequencing used immunoSEQ multiplex PCR; TCRdb keeps in-frame clones, though not all of them. The table has around 120,000 clones, roughly 79% seen once. J lost 2 bases, V lost 1 base, and 8 bases had no gene match. Looked up from germline, CDR1 is LNHNV and CDR2 is YYDKDF (reference sequence). CDR3 length: 17 residues. This clonotype originated in a woman aged 45-59 years in good health and CMV-seronegative. Sequenced material: PBMCs. The rearrangement links TRBV15 to TRBJ2-3, with 8 nucleotides matching TRBD1. The CDR3: CATSRGSLDRDTDTQYF. Here the CDR3 DNA reads TGTGCCACCAGCAGAGGGTCACTGGACAGGGACACAGATACGCAGTATTTT.